Following are 30 T cell receptor beta chains from one sample sequenced in a study of blood T cell repertoires in COVID-19 (dated by TCRdb to 2019 to 2021). The library was obtained by the immunoSEQ multiplex PCR assay. The clones in this table, taken by TCRdb from immuneACCESS, are in-frame only. Not every clone is retained; where verified, under half of the shortfall comes from an unresolved V gene, and the cause of the rest is unknown. This sample holds about 100,000 clones; 70% to 80% were observed only once. The ten largest clonotypes hold about a sixth of the sample. The specimen sequenced was peripheral blood. These receptors were obtained from a woman aged 80 or over with active or convalescent COVID-19.

J is TRBJ2-3 and V is TRBV7-9, with 9 bases aligning to TRBD1. The CDR3 totals 15 residues. The germline CDR1 and CDR2 sequences are SEHNR and FQNEAQ (reference sequence). V lost 1 base, J lost 5 bases, and 4 bases stayed unmatched. The CDR3 bases are TGTGCCAGCAGCTTAGGTACAGGGGGCGAAGATACGCAGTATTTT. It yields the protein CASSLGTGGEDTQYF. Complete variable domain (other parts from reference TRBV7-9 and TRBJ2-3): DTGVSQNPRHKITKRGQNVTFRCDPISEHNRLYWYRQTLGQGPEFLTYFQNEAQLEKSRLLSDRFSAERPKGSFSTLEIQRTEQGDSAMYLCASSLGTGGEDTQYFGPGTRLTVL.

The J gene is TRBJ1-3, the V gene TRBV4-2; D not certain. This CDR3 region has 16 residues. From germline, CDR1 is LGHNA and CDR2 YNFKEQ. The V end was cut by 2 bases, the J end by 2 bases, with 13 bases between. This CDR3 reads CASSQKLQSAGNTIYF. The CDR3 nucleotides are TGTGCCAGCAGCCAAAAGCTACAGTCGGCTGGAAACACCATATATTTT.

The chain links TRBV24-1 to TRBJ1-2; TRBD1 matches at 11 bases. Germline V lookup: CDR1 KGHDR, CDR2 SFDVKD. Losses at the gene ends were 5 bases for V and 4 bases for J; bases not matched to a gene: 5. This CDR3 spans 15 amino acids. CDR3 region: CATSASGTGGYGYTF. The CDR3 DNA sequence: TGTGCCACCAGTGCCTCCGGGACAGGGGGCTATGGCTACACCTTC.

The chain uses TRBV2 and TRBJ2-1; 8 bases match TRBD2. This CDR3 has 14 residues. Germline CDR1 reads SNHLY; CDR2 reads FYNNEI. The trim removed 4 bases at V and 8 bases at J, leaving 7 bases unmatched. CDR3 region: CASSGGTSVYEQFF. CDR3 in DNA: TGTGCCAGCAGTGGGGGGACTAGTGTCTATGAGCAGTTCTTC.

The chain couples TRBV7-3 to TRBJ1-1, with D possibly being TRBD1 (5 bases). Trimming took off 2 bases at V and 4 bases at J, with 8 bases between the two ends. The CDR3 loop spans 13 amino acids. Germline-derived CDR1 and CDR2 are SGHTA and FQGTGA. The CDR3 reads CASSLPGGTEAFF. Here the CDR3 DNA reads TGTGCCAGCAGCTTACCCGGGGGCACTGAAGCTTTCTTT.

V and J are TRBV19 and TRBJ2-1; 8 positions match TRBD1. This CDR3 has 14 amino acids. Trimming at V came to 3 bases and at J to 7 bases, leaving 5 bases not matched to a gene. Germline lookup yields CDR1 LNHDA and CDR2 SQIVND (reference sequence). The CDR3 protein is CASSIEQGGNEQFF. The CDR3 DNA is TGTGCCAGTAGTATCGAACAGGGGGGAAATGAGCAGTTCTTC.

In this sample, this clone turned up a few times. The junction departs from the called germline gene at one end, perhaps through a read error. V gene TRBV5-1 combines with J gene TRBJ2-1, with a possible D match to TRBD1 (6 bases). This CDR3 comprises 14 residues. CDR1 is SGHRS and CDR2 is YFSETQ in the germline V gene. Here the CDR3 DNA reads TGTGCCAGCAGCTTGGAGGACAGCTACAATGAGCAGTTCTTC. It translates to CASSLEDSYNEQFF.

The V gene is TRBV19, the J gene TRBJ1-5; D gene ambiguous. Germline CDR1 and CDR2: LNHDA and SQIVND (reference sequence). The CDR3 has 15 amino acids. The V gene lost 5 bases and the J gene lost 4 bases, with 15 bases spanning the gap. CDR3 coding DNA: TGTGCCAGTAGTGAGGGCAGAATGGGAAATCAGCCCCAGCATTTT. Its protein is CASSEGRMGNQPQHF.

The CDR3 loop is CASSIDEGHRGGYTF. CDR3 DNA sequence: TGTGCCAGTAGTATAGATGAAGGCCACCGAGGAGGCTACACCTTC. The gene calls are TRBV19 and TRBJ1-2; D is uncertain. The ends were cut back, 0 bases at V and 8 bases at J, with 16 bases in the middle. The CDR3 is 15 residues long. Germline loops: CDR1 LNHDA, CDR2 SQIVND (reference sequence).

The chain is built from TRBV11-3 and TRBJ2-1; TRBD2 might be the D (6 bases). V lost 5 bases to trimming and J lost 9 bases, with 20 bases between them. The CDR3 consists of 15 residues. Germline CDR1 and CDR2: SGHNT and YENEEA. DNA for the CDR3: TGTGCCAGCAGCCCCCCGGGGCGGCGGGATAGTGAGCAGTTCTTC. It encodes CASSPPGRRDSEQFF.

The rearrangement uses TRBV18 and TRBJ1-1; D uncertain. Between the trimmed V and J ends, which lost 5 bases and 2 bases, there was a span of 9 bases. Germline V lookup: CDR1 KGHSH, CDR2 LQKENI. The CDR3 loop spans 13 amino acids. Here the CDR3 reads CASSSSGNTEAFF. The CDR3 DNA is TGTGCCAGCTCATCGTCGGGAAACACTGAAGCTTTCTTT. Using reference TRBV18 and TRBJ1-1 for the parts outside the CDR3, the full variable domain is NAGVMQNPRHLVRRRGQEARLRCSPMKGHSHVYWYRQLPEEGLKFMVYLQKENIIDESGMPKERFSAEFPKEGPSILRIQQVVRGDSAAYFCASSSSGNTEAFFGQGTRLTVV.

This clone was observed once. At one end, the junction sequence differs from germline, possibly due to a read error. J is TRBJ2-2 and V is TRBV5-1; 7 bases agree with TRBD1. CDR3 length equals 15 residues. Germline values: CDR1 SGHRS, CDR2 YFSETQ. The CDR3 nucleotides are TGTGCCAGCAGCTTGGGAAGGGGGCAAGGCGGGGAGCTGTTTTTT. Protein sequence: CASSLGRGQGGELFF.

The sample holds a few counts of this clone. Its ends do not fully match the called genes, so a read error is possible. The CDR3, as DNA: TGTGCCAGCAGCCCGGGACTAGCGGGAGGGCAGGTTACAGATACGCAGTATTTT. Residues: CASSPGLAGGQVTDTQYF. The rearrangement uses TRBV5-1 and TRBJ2-3; 16 positions agree with TRBD2. Germline assignment: CDR1 SGHRS and CDR2 YFSETQ. The CDR3 contains 18 residues.

Only a few counts were recorded for this clone. This sequence joins TRBV7-8 and TRBJ2-7, with 12 bases aligning to TRBD2. This CDR3 is built from 15 residues. Germline V gene data show CDR1 as SGHVS and CDR2 as FQNEAQ. V shed 4 bases and J 7 bases; nucleotides not matched to a gene: 8. CDR3: CASSSRLAGAREQYF. The CDR3 DNA follows: TGTGCCAGCAGCTCCAGACTAGCGGGAGCGAGGGAGCAGTACTTC.

The V gene is TRBV28, the J gene TRBJ2-1; 9 positions match TRBD2. Trimming at V came to 6 bases and at J to 6 bases, leaving 12 bases not matched to a gene. The CDR3 spans 16 residues. Germline V gene sequence: CDR1 MDHEN, CDR2 SYDVKM. For the CDR3, the DNA is TGTGCCAGCAGCAGAGCCCTAGCGGGAAAACGCAATGAGCAGTTCTTC. It yields the protein CASSRALAGKRNEQFF.

The V and J genes are TRBV3-1 (or the pseudogene TRBV3-2) and TRBJ1-1; D perhaps matches TRBD1 (5 bases). The germline gives CDR1 LGHDT, CDR2 YNNKEL (reference sequence). The CDR3 totals 16 residues. The ends were cut back, 3 bases at V and 0 bases at J, with 14 bases in the middle. The CDR3 loop is CASSHGGEGLNTEAFF. Written as DNA, the CDR3 is TGTGCCAGCAGCCATGGCGGGGAGGGACTGAACACTGAAGCTTTCTTT.

This chain links TRBV10-1 with TRBJ2-5; possible D gene TRBD1, 6 bases. Germline CDR1 and CDR2: WNHNN and SYGVQD (reference sequence). V was trimmed by 4 bases and J by 3 bases, leaving 24 bases between them. CDR3 length: 18 residues. The CDR3 DNA is TGCGCCAGCAGTGGATCGCGGACAGCACTGTGTCACAAAGAGACCCAGTACTTC. Translating it yields CASSGSRTALCHKETQYF.

The chain is built from TRBV7-9 and TRBJ1-1; D possibly corresponds to TRBD1 (6 bases). Germline loops: CDR1 SEHNR, CDR2 FQNEAQ (reference sequence). The CDR3 contains 13 residues. V dropped 5 bases and J dropped 5 bases, with 12 bases sitting between them. Here the CDR3 DNA reads TGTGCCAGCAGCATAGGAACAGGGACTGAAGCTTTCTTT. Protein: CASSIGTGTEAFF.

There are a few counts of this clone. This chain connects TRBV6-6 to TRBJ2-7; 7 bases are shared with TRBD1. V was pared by 4 bases and J by 2 bases, with 11 bases of the junction left unmatched. This CDR3 has 16 amino acids. Germline assignment: CDR1 MNHNY and CDR2 SVGAGI (reference sequence). CDR3 sequence reads: CASSLGTVQIPYEQYF. CDR3 nucleotides: TGTGCCAGCAGTTTGGGGACAGTCCAAATCCCCTACGAGCAGTACTTC.

This chain connects TRBV19 to TRBJ1-4, with 11 bases matching TRBD1. The V and J ends lost 5 bases and 8 bases, in that order; junction bases with no gene match: 4. The CDR3 has 14 amino acids. Germline loops: CDR1 LNHDA, CDR2 SQIVND (reference sequence). This chain's CDR3 is CASSEGQGGEKLFF. The CDR3 DNA reads as TGTGCCAGTAGTGAGGGACAGGGGGGCGAAAAACTGTTTTTT.

V is TRBV5-6 and J is TRBJ1-2; D may be TRBD1 (5 bases). V shed 1 base and J shed 0 bases, with 13 bases lying between them. There are 16 residues in the CDR3. CDR1 SGHDT and CDR2 YYEEEE come from the germline V gene. The CDR3 reads CASSLNAGLANYGYTF. CDR3 nucleotide sequence: TGTGCCAGCAGCTTGAATGCAGGGTTAGCTAACTATGGCTACACCTTC.

This clone was detected only a few times. The V gene is TRBV28, the J gene TRBJ2-1; maybe TRBD1 (5 bases). The CDR3 consists of 16 residues. Germline values: CDR1 MDHEN, CDR2 SYDVKM. The ends were cut back, 4 bases at V and 7 bases at J, with 20 bases in the middle. The CDR3 region has the DNA TGTGCCAGCAGTTCCCGCCAGGGAAGGGGCGGTAATGAGCAGTTCTTC. It codes for CASSSRQGRGGNEQFF. Variable domain in full (rest from reference TRBV28 and TRBJ2-1): DVKVTQSSRYLVKRTGEKVFLECVQDMDHENMFWYRQDPGLGLRLIYFSYDVKMKEKGDIPEGYSVSREKKERFSLILESASTNQTSMYLCASSSRQGRGGNEQFFGPGTRLTVL.

The V gene is TRBV14, the J gene TRBJ2-3; 13 bases align to TRBD2. This CDR3 comprises 18 residues. V dropped 5 bases and J dropped 6; count of bases not matched to a gene: 14. The germline CDR1 and CDR2 sequences are SGHDN and FVKESK. The CDR3 loop reads CASSSRTSGSVGRDTQYF. Here the CDR3 DNA reads TGTGCCAGCAGCTCACGGACTAGCGGGAGTGTGGGAAGGGATACGCAGTATTTT.

The chain couples TRBV24-1 to TRBJ2-1, with 7 bases matching TRBD2. V was pared by 0 bases and J by 4 bases, with 8 bases of the junction left unmatched. Germline V gene sequence: CDR1 KGHDR, CDR2 SFDVKD. The CDR3 runs to 17 residues. Written as DNA, the CDR3 is TGTGCCACCAGTGATTTGGGTAGCGGGCGAGCTTACAATGAGCAGTTCTTC. Protein: CATSDLGSGRAYNEQFF.

This rearrangement joins TRBV19 to TRBJ2-6; 9 nucleotides line up with TRBD1. Germline V gene sequence: CDR1 LNHDA, CDR2 SQIVND (reference sequence). J gave up 2 bases and V 10 bases, and 9 bases lay outside the gene matches. The CDR3 contains 16 residues. The DNA for the CDR3 is TGTGCCAAAAGGGAACAGGGGGCGCCTGGGGCCAACGTCCTGACTTTC. Translated: CAKREQGAPGANVLTF.

This chain uses TRBV29-1 with TRBJ1-1, with D possibly matching TRBD1 (5 bases). CDR1 SQVTM and CDR2 ANQGSEA come from the germline V gene. V lost 5 bases to trimming and J lost 5 bases, with 18 bases between them. CDR3 size: 14 residues. The CDR3 spells CSVSPSGGGTEAFF. CDR3 bases: TGCAGCGTTTCTCCCTCGGGCGGGGGTACTGAAGCTTTCTTT.

V and J are TRBV5-4 and TRBJ2-1, with D perhaps TRBD1 (6 bases). This CDR3 spans 13 amino acids. The V and J ends lost 4 bases and 8 bases respectively, with 13 bases between them. Per the germline V gene, CDR1 is SGHNT and CDR2 is YYREEE (reference sequence). CDR3 sequence reads: CASSHRDWDEQFF. The CDR3 region has the DNA TGTGCCAGCAGCCACAGGGATTGGGATGAGCAGTTCTTC. The full variable domain, completed using reference TRBV5-4 and TRBJ2-1, is ETGVTQSPTHLIKTRGQQVTLRCSSQSGHNTVSWYQQALGQGPQFIFQYYREEENGRGNFPPRFSGLQFPNYSSELNVNALELDDSALYLCASSHRDWDEQFFGPGTRLTVL.

The chain uses TRBV28 and TRBJ1-5, with 9 nucleotides matching TRBD1. Germline V CDR1 and CDR2: MDHEN, SYDVKM. The CDR3 spans 15 residues. V lost 3 bases to trimming and J lost 6 bases; unmatched junction nucleotides: 6. Here the CDR3 DNA reads TGTGCCAGCAGTTTCCCGGGACAGGGTGGTCAGCCCCAGCATTTT. Encoded protein: CASSFPGQGGQPQHF.

This clone was recorded many times. The chain joins TRBV4-3 to TRBJ1-1; 7 positions agree with TRBD1. V shed 0 bases and J 1 base; nucleotides not matched to a gene: 2. The CDR3 length is 15 residues. Germline V gene data show CDR1 as LGHNA and CDR2 as YSLEER. The CDR3 loop reads CASSQDSGGNTEAFF. DNA for the CDR3: TGCGCCAGCAGCCAAGACTCAGGGGGGAACACTGAAGCTTTCTTT.

The V gene is TRBV7-3, the J gene TRBJ2-1; no reliable D call. Germline values: CDR1 SGHTA, CDR2 FQGTGA. The CDR3 length is 13 residues. Trimming pared 3 bases from V and 4 bases from J, leaving 7 bases between. The CDR3 region is CASSFSSYNEQFF. CDR3 nucleotides: TGTGCCAGCAGCTTCAGTTCTTACAATGAGCAGTTCTTC.